The 16 T cell receptor beta chains in this list originate from one sample, sequenced in a study of cytomegalovirus exposure and HLA in healthy donors. A multiplex PCR was run with 60 Vbeta primers and 13 Jbeta primers. Sequenced by immunoSEQ multiplex PCR; TCRdb stores in-frame clones only, minus some. Among roughly 93,000 clones listed, approximately 83% were seen once. Sequenced sample: PBMCs. The receptors shown here come from a man aged 40-55 years in good health and CMV-seronegative.

The V gene is TRBV20-1, the J gene TRBJ1-2; tentatively, D is TRBD1 (5 bases). V was cut by 6 bases and J by 5 bases, with 10 bases left in between. This CDR3 region has 11 residues. Germline loops: CDR1 DFQATT, CDR2 SNEGSKA (reference sequence). CDR3 in amino acids: CSARDGYGYTF. For the CDR3, the DNA is TGCAGTGCGCGGGACGGATATGGCTACACCTTC.

This clone was picked up one time. The chain employs TRBV19 and TRBJ2-3; 8 bases agree with TRBD2. With 4 bases clipped from V and 0 bases from J, the junction kept 3 bases outside the gene matches. CDR3 length: 15 residues. CDR1 is LNHDA and CDR2 is SQIVND in the germline V gene (reference sequence). The CDR3 protein is CASSRLARSTDTQYF. CDR3 nucleotides: TGTGCCAGTAGTAGACTAGCGAGGAGCACAGATACGCAGTATTTT. The full variable domain, its missing parts supplied by reference TRBV19 and TRBJ2-3, is DGGITQSPKYLFRKEGQNVTLSCEQNLNHDAMYWYRQDPGQGLRLIYYSQIVNDFQKGDIAEGYSVSREKKESFPLTVTSAQKNPTAFYLCASSRLARSTDTQYFGPGTRLTVL.

The sample holds a few counts of this clone. The chain has TRBV5-6 and TRBJ1-1; D is unclear. CDR1 is SGHDT, CDR2 YYEEEE, per germline. The CDR3 extends over 13 amino acids. The ends were cut back, 0 bases at V and 7 bases at J, with 10 bases in the middle. The CDR3 loop is CASSLGQRNEAFF. CDR3 sequence (DNA): TGTGCCAGCAGCTTGGGCCAGCGGAATGAAGCTTTCTTT.

This rearrangement joins TRBV28 to TRBJ1-2, with D possibly matching TRBD1 (5 bases). CDR3 size: 15 residues. From germline, CDR1 is MDHEN and CDR2 SYDVKM. V gave up 8 bases and J gave up 0 bases, with 16 bases separating them. The CDR3 region has the DNA TGTGCCAGCTCCCATAGGACACGCGCTAACTATGGCTACACCTTC. It is translated as CASSHRTRANYGYTF.

The chain combines TRBV18 with TRBJ1-1, with TRBD1 identical over 8 bases. This CDR3 has 14 amino acids. Germline CDR1 reads KGHSH; CDR2 reads LQKENI. Trimming at V came to 3 bases and at J to 1 base, leaving 1 base not matched to a gene. The CDR3 protein is CASSPGQANTEAFF. DNA of the CDR3: TGTGCCAGCTCACCGGGACAGGCGAACACTGAAGCTTTCTTT.

The genes are TRBV13 and TRBJ2-5; 8 bases line up with TRBD2. The J call is uncertain, as TRBJ2-7 better fits the DNA end. CDR3 length equals 14 residues. Germline V gene data show CDR1 as PRHDT and CDR2 as FYEKMQ (reference sequence). CDR3 in amino acids: CASSVSGETYEQYF. The CDR3 DNA sequence: TGTGCCAGCAGCGTTAGCGGGGAAACCTACGAGCAGTACTTC.

V gene TRBV19 combines with J gene TRBJ2-2; a weak D match, TRBD2 (6 bases). The V end lost 1 base, the J end lost 2 bases, and 11 bases lay between the germline ends. CDR1 is LNHDA, CDR2 SQIVND, per germline (reference sequence). The CDR3 contains 16 residues. The CDR3 loop is CASSIGGGTNTGELFF. CDR3 nucleotides: TGTGCCAGTAGTATAGGCGGAGGGACCAACACCGGGGAGCTGTTTTTT.

This chain joins TRBV19 and TRBJ2-7; 8 nucleotides match TRBD1. This CDR3 has 11 amino acids. The germline V gene encodes CDR1 LNHDA and CDR2 SQIVND (reference sequence). Germline trimming cut 9 bases from V and 7 bases from J; bases unmatched to any gene: 5. This CDR3 reads CASGTGWEQYF. CDR3 bases: TGTGCCAGCGGGACAGGATGGGAGCAGTACTTC.

The CDR3: CASSPKRMNYGYTF. The CDR3, as DNA: TGTGCCAGCTCCCCCAAGAGAATGAACTATGGCTACACCTTC. The rearrangement uses TRBV2 and TRBJ1-2; no clear D gene. The germline V and J ends were trimmed by 8 bases and 2 bases, with 15 bases remaining between them. This CDR3 region has 14 residues. Germline V gene lookup returns CDR1 SNHLY and CDR2 FYNNEI.

The chain combines TRBV12-5 with TRBJ2-2, with a tentative D call TRBD1 (6 bases). The V gene's germline CDR1 is LGHNT and CDR2 FRNRAP. Between the trimmed V and J ends, which lost 9 bases and 4 bases, there was a span of 15 bases. This CDR3 spans 14 amino acids. As DNA, the CDR3 is TGTGCTAGCGCCTCTCCAGGGGCCACCGGGGAGCTGTTTTTT. The encoded protein is CASASPGATGELFF.

This rearrangement joins TRBV30 to TRBJ2-1; D is ambiguous. The CDR3 is 11 amino acids. Germline V gene lookup returns CDR1 GTSNPN and CDR2 SVGIG (reference sequence). V dropped 5 bases and J dropped 4 bases, with 6 bases sitting between them. The CDR3 region has the DNA TGTGCCTGGGACTCGTACAATGAGCAGTTCTTC. Its translation: CAWDSYNEQFF.

This chain joins TRBV7-2 and TRBJ1-4; D might be TRBD1 (5 bases). Trimming removed 3 bases from V and 9 bases from J, with 14 bases in between. The CDR3 has 14 residues. From germline, CDR1 is SGHTA and CDR2 FQGNSA. The DNA for the CDR3 is TGTGCCAGCAGCTTGCGTCCCGACAGCCAAAAACTGTTTTTT. Translated: CASSLRPDSQKLFF.

The gene calls are TRBV7-8 and TRBJ1-3; D possibly corresponds to TRBD1 (5 bases). The V end was cut by 1 base, the J end by 1 base, with 11 bases between. The CDR3 covers 16 residues. Germline V gives CDR1 SGHVS, CDR2 FQNEAQ. CDR3 DNA: TGTGCCAGCAGCTTAGGTCAGGGTCAGTCTGGAAACACCATATATTTT. As protein: CASSLGQGQSGNTIYF. The whole variable domain, filled in from reference TRBV7-8 and TRBJ1-3, reads GAGVSQSPRYKVAKRGQDVALRCDPISGHVSLFWYQQALGQGPEFLTYFQNEAQLDKSGLPSDRFFAERPEGSVSTLKIQRTQQEDSAVYLCASSLGQGQSGNTIYFGEGSWLTVV.

This clone was seen a few times. The genes are TRBV27 and TRBJ2-7; TRBD1 matches 7 bases. Germline assignment: CDR1 MNHEY and CDR2 SMNVEV (reference sequence). The CDR3 spans 15 residues. The J segment lost 2 bases and the V segment lost 5 bases, leaving 9 bases of the junction unmatched. The chain's CDR3 is CASSAQGTLPYEQYF. The CDR3 nucleotides are TGTGCCAGCAGTGCACAGGGGACGCTTCCCTACGAGCAGTACTTC.

In DNA form, the CDR3 reads TGTGCCAGCAGTTTGTATCGGGGGAGCACTGAAGCTTTCTTT. Translated: CASSLYRGSTEAFF. This chain joins TRBV28 and TRBJ1-1; a possible D gene is TRBD1 (5 bases). The CDR3 runs 14 residues. The V gene's germline CDR1 is MDHEN and CDR2 SYDVKM. V was cut by 3 bases and J by 4 bases, with 12 bases left in between.

The V and J genes are TRBV5-1 and TRBJ1-2; 9 nucleotides align to TRBD1. The CDR3 sequence is 14 residues long. The J segment lost 6 bases and the V segment lost 2 bases, leaving 5 bases of the junction unmatched. Germline V gene lookup returns CDR1 SGHRS and CDR2 YFSETQ. CDR3 nucleotides: TGCGCCAGCAGCTTACGGGACAGGGCCCATGGCTACACCTTC. Translation: CASSLRDRAHGYTF.